Following are 7 T cell receptor beta chains from one sample sequenced in a study of T cell repertoires in cytomegalovirus infection. MiXCR, run by TCRdb on the reads, gives a single entry per CDR3 protein. Here the sample spans about 310,000 distinct CDR3 sequences, roughly a tenth being singletons. Sequencing used PBMCs. Receptors were obtained from a human donor in good health (CMV status not recorded). Some clones in this sample may be carry-over from other donors' samples.

The gene calls are TRBV5-6 and TRBJ1-1; the D is unclear. Germline values: CDR1 SGHDT, CDR2 YYEEEE. The CDR3 consists of 11 residues. V was trimmed by 2 bases and J by 10 bases, leaving 9 bases between them. CDR3 in amino acids: CASSLGPGAFF. CDR3 DNA: TGTGCCAGCAGCTTAGGACCAGGAGCTTTCTTT.

In its sample, this clonotype was seen many times. The chain links TRBV6-5 to TRBJ2-1; TRBD1 matches 7 bases. The CDR3 loop spans 14 amino acids. The J segment lost 6 bases and the V segment lost 2 bases, leaving 4 bases of the junction unmatched. Germline lookup yields CDR1 MNHEY and CDR2 SVGAGI. The CDR3 sequence: CASSYRTGVNEQFF. In nucleotides, the CDR3 is TGTGCCAGCAGTTACAGGACAGGAGTCAATGAGCAGTTCTTC.

Many counts were recorded for this clonotype. The V and J genes are TRBV12-3 or TRBV12-4 and TRBJ2-2; 7 positions agree with TRBD1. Trimming at V came to 4 bases and at J to 2 bases, leaving 4 bases not matched to a gene. This CDR3 comprises 15 residues. The CDR3 region has the DNA TGTGCCAGCAGTTCAGTAGGGGGCAACACCGGGGAGCTGTTTTTT. Amino acid sequence: CASSSVGGNTGELFF.

This clonotype has at least ten counts. The chain combines TRBV2 with TRBJ1-1; D is possibly TRBD1 (6 bases). Trimming stripped 6 bases from V and 5 bases from J, with 16 bases between. This CDR3 is built from 14 residues. The germline V gene has CDR1 SNHLY and CDR2 FYNNEI. The chain's CDR3 is CASRMQQGGTEAFF. In nucleotides, the CDR3 is TGTGCCAGCAGGATGCAACAAGGGGGAACTGAAGCTTTCTTT.

The chain employs TRBV12-3 or TRBV12-4 and TRBJ2-5, with D possibly TRBD1 on 5 matching bases. The CDR3 has 13 amino acids. V gave up 3 bases and J gave up 4 bases, with 9 bases separating them. CDR3 residues: CASSLAGSETQYF. CDR3 sequence (DNA): TGTGCCAGCAGTTTGGCAGGGTCAGAGACCCAGTACTTC.

At least ten counts were recorded for this clonotype. The chain has TRBV20-1 and TRBJ1-5; possible D gene TRBD1, 5 bases. This CDR3 has 11 amino acids. Germline CDR1 reads DFQATT; CDR2 reads SNEGSKA (reference sequence). V was trimmed by 6 bases and J by 12 bases, leaving 15 bases between them. DNA of the CDR3: TGCAGTGCCTGGGACGCCAGTAGCCAGCATTTT. It specifies CSAWDASSQHF.

The chain joins TRBV6-6 to TRBJ1-5, with D uncertain. Germline V gives CDR1 MNHNY, CDR2 SVGAGI (reference sequence). The CDR3 covers 15 residues. V was shortened by 3 bases and J by 4 bases, with 13 bases between the two germline ends. CDR3 sequence (DNA): TGTGCCAGCAGTTATTCCAACAGAGCAAATCAGCCCCAGCATTTT. It specifies CASSYSNRANQPQHF.